This T cell receptor (beta chain) was sequenced in a study of tumor and adjacent non-tumor tissue in lung cancer. Whole-study results and caveats: Tumor tissue had significantly higher TCR diversity than normal lung.

This sample's RNA came from whole unsorted tissue. The normal lung tissue was taken more than 3 cm from the tumor edge. TCRbeta libraries were built with three rounds of nested PCR, modified from ARM-PCR. TCRdb recomputed calls from the multiplex PCR reads with MiXCR, one row per CDR3 protein. The table shows about 90,000 distinct CDR3 sequences, with roughly three quarters occurring only once. This CDR3 region has 14 residues. Germline-derived CDR1 and CDR2 are DFQATT and SNEGSKA (reference sequence). This clonotype was seen only once. No antigen is known for it. A read error may produce the germline difference seen at one junction end.

The TCR was taken from a woman aged 50 to 60 with non-small cell lung cancer. The chain uses TRBV20-1 and TRBJ2-6; D is tentatively TRBD1 or TRBD2 (5 bases each). The sequenced material came from distant non-tumor lung tissue. For the CDR3, the DNA is TGCAGTGGTAGTACCCGGGATGGGGCCGACGTCCTGACTTTC. Translation gives CSGSTRDGADVLTF.